This entry features one T cell receptor (beta chain) sequence. What this receptor recognizes is not known. No quality values exist for individual bases; no much larger clone is one base distant. The data were taken from a study of T cell repertoires in cytomegalovirus infection (dated by TCRdb to between 2018 and 2021). About the investigation overall: Alongside well-studied HLA-B-restricted epitopes, the peptide stimulations were aimed at recently identified HLA-C-restricted CMV epitopes, whose presentation resists viral immunomodulation. Donor HLA type was relevant to the analysis, because carriage of CMV infection together with the matching HLA type was indicated by public TCR beta signatures. The research as a whole found: In the ex vivo response, HLA-C-restricted CMV-specific TCR beta clonotypes were dominant, and in two of eight donors the single most frequent clonotype came from this HLA-C-restricted group. Cumulative frequency of public TCR beta family members discriminated carriers of CMV infection plus the relevant HLA type in this cohort and an independent approximately 370-donor cohort.

Read against the paper, the sample's treatment or condition label means: in vitro stimulation with specific CMV peptide epitopes to enrich CMV-specific T cells. The data were produced on an Illumina HiSeq 1500. TCRdb applied fastp at Q25 and MiXCR to the public reads, then kept only in-frame beta chains. Every distinct CDR3 protein forms one entry, paired with its most common genes and DNA. Counted in this sample were about 830,000 distinct CDR3 sequences; 32% of them appeared once. Around 12% of the sample is in the top ten clones. The germline V gene (reference sequence) sets CDR1 to MNHEY and CDR2 to SMNVEV. The CDR3 has 14 amino acids, counting the end cysteine and phenylalanine. Just CDR3 DNA is preserved here, 42 bases in frame from base 1. The junction carries 14 bases between V and J, which are trimmed by 6 bases and 5 bases respectively.

Sequenced material: cultured CD8+ T cells from PBMCs, taken from culture after CMV antigen stimulation. The rearrangement combines TRBV27 with TRBJ2-1; the D gene is tentatively TRBD1 or TRBD2, each matching 5 bases. This sequence was found in a human donor in good health (CMV status not recorded). Some clones in this sample may be carry-over from other donors' samples. CDR3 loop: CASRFSGADNEQFF. The nucleotide sequence reads TGTGCCAGCAGATTTTCCGGGGCCGACAATGAGCAGTTCTTC.